This entry features one T cell receptor beta chain sequence. As yet, its antigen is unknown. The data originate from a study of human thymus T cells. The study, taken as a whole, reports: Related studies noted strongly shared thymic repertoires across unrelated people.

Sequenced by immunoSEQ multiplex PCR; TCRdb stores in-frame clones only, minus some. The sample has approximately 70,000 clones, 85% to 95% seen once; the top ten hold about 0.03%. Trimming took off 7 bases at V and 4 bases at J, with 18 bases between the two ends. Germline V gene lookup returns CDR1 LNHDA and CDR2 SQIVND (reference sequence). This CDR3 comprises 15 residues. The thymus tissue came from resections taken during corrective heart surgery. The chain has TRBV19 and TRBJ2-3; D is possibly TRBD2 (7 bases). The TCR sequence derives from a girl less than two years old with a congenital heart defect but otherwise immunologically healthy. Sequencing input: thymus tissue. CDR3 in DNA: TGTGCCAGTATGCCCCCCGGGGAGGGGGCAGATACGCAGTATTTT. Translating it yields CASMPPGEGADTQYF.